Listed below are T cell receptor beta chains from one sample, sequenced in a study of blood T cell repertoires in COVID-19. Assay used: immunoSEQ multiplex PCR; TCRdb lists only in-frame clones, some missing. The data show about 400,000 clones, about 90% seen once. The sequenced material came from PBMCs or T cells enriched from blood (not recorded which). Source of these receptors: a woman aged 25 to 39 who had recovered from COVID-19. CDR3s include the opening cysteine and the closing phenylalanine or tryptophan. D genes are given only for firm matches. A clone size is listed for some rows: how often the clone was seen (once, few, many), or a class if it is expanded.

TRBJ1-1 | - | TRBV30 | - | CACPTGPLYTEAFF | TGTGCCTGTCCCACAGGCCCCCTGTACACTGAAGCTTTCTTT
TRBJ2-5 | - | TRBV7-2 | TRBD2 | CASSLLRGVQETQYF | TGTGCCAGCAGCTTATTGCGGGGGGTGCAAGAGACCCAGTACTTC
TRBJ2-5 | - | TRBV18 | TRBD1 | CASWQGQGETQYF | TGTGCCAGCTGGCAGGGACAGGGGGAGACCCAGTACTTC
TRBJ2-7 | - | TRBV27 | - | CASSPKGAGYEQYF | TGTGCCAGCAGTCCTAAGGGGGCGGGGTACGAGCAGTACTTC
TRBJ2-5 | - | TRBV4-3 | TRBD1 | CASSQGTGVQETQYF | TGCGCCAGCAGCCAAGGGACAGGGGTCCAAGAGACCCAGTACTTC
TRBJ2-3 | - | TRBV30 | - | CAWMWRDTQYF | TGTGCCTGGATGTGGCGGGATACGCAGTATTTT
TRBJ1-1 | - | TRBV19 | - | CARRQNLMNTEAFF | TGTGCCAGAAGACAGAACCTGATGAACACTGAAGCTTTCTTT
TRBJ1-1 | - | TRBV5-6 | - | CASSLVGGENTEAFF | TGTGCCAGCAGCTTGGTCGGAGGGGAGAACACTGAAGCTTTCTTT
TRBJ2-3 | - | TRBV19 | TRBD2 | CASSRLAGADTQYF | TGTGCCAGTAGTAGACTAGCGGGAGCAGATACGCAGTATTTT
TRBJ1-5 | - | TRBV19 | - | CASSPGRGQPQHF | TGTGCCAGTAGTCCAGGACGGGGTCAGCCCCAGCATTTT
TRBJ1-1 | - | TRBV19 | TRBD1 | CASSARQGAEAFF | TGTGCCAGTAGTGCCAGACAGGGGGCTGAAGCTTTCTTT
TRBJ2-1 | - | TRBV5-1 | TRBD2 | CASSLDAPGTSGRAGNEQFF | TGCGCCAGCAGCTTGGACGCGCCCGGGACTAGCGGGAGGGCCGGTAATGAGCAGTTCTTC
TRBJ2-7 | - | TRBV30 | TRBD2 | CAWSLTGGSDEQYF | TGTGCCTGGAGTTTAACGGGGGGGTCCGACGAGCAGTACTTC
TRBJ2-5 | once | TRBV9 | - | CASSVAQGFYGQETQYF | TGTGCCAGCAGCGTAGCTCAGGGCTTTTACGGTCAGGAGACCCAGTACTTC
TRBJ2-1 | - | TRBV30 | - | CAWSRGLYEQFF | TGTGCCTGGAGCCGCGGCCTTTATGAGCAGTTCTTC
TRBJ1-2 | - | TRBV5-4 | TRBD1 | CASSQGAWSYGYTF | TGTGCCAGCAGCCAGGGGGCGTGGAGCTATGGCTACACCTTC
TRBJ2-2 | - | TRBV28 | TRBD1 | CASSSDRDIWQTGELFF | TGTGCCAGCAGTTCCGACAGGGACATTTGGCAAACCGGGGAGCTGTTTTTT
TRBJ1-2 | once | TRBV14 | - | CASSPFGPRVLASNYGYTF | TGTGCCAGCAGCCCGTTCGGGCCGAGGGTATTAGCTTCCAACTATGGCTACACCTTC
TRBJ1-1 | - | TRBV12-3/TRBV12-4 | - | CASNLPGSEAFF | TGTGCCAGCAACCTCCCCGGGTCTGAAGCTTTCTTT
TRBJ2-7 | - | TRBV4-2 | - | CASSRPPGESGYEQYF | TGTGCCAGCAGCCGTCCTCCCGGGGAGTCCGGCTACGAGCAGTACTTC
TRBJ2-3 | - | TRBV11-3 | - | CASSLGATQYF | TGTGCCAGCAGCTTGGGGGCTACGCAGTATTTT
TRBJ2-1 | - | TRBV6-5 | TRBD2 | CASSPGGAGYNEQFF | TGTGCCAGCAGTCCCGGGGGGGCCGGCTACAATGAGCAGTTCTTC
TRBJ1-2 | - | TRBV3-1/TRBV3-2 | - | CASSQLSDSSNYGYTF | TGTGCCAGCAGCCAACTATCGGACAGCTCTAACTATGGCTACACCTTC
TRBJ2-3 | - | TRBV5-1 | TRBD2 | CASASGSADTQYF | TGCGCCAGCGCTAGCGGGAGTGCAGATACGCAGTATTTT
TRBJ1-5 | - | TRBV7-2 | TRBD1 | CASSTRQGVQPQHF | TGTGCCAGCAGCACAAGACAGGGGGTTCAGCCCCAGCATTTT
TRBJ2-3 | - | TRBV6-6 | - | CASSPSSGRTDTQYF | TGTGCCAGCAGCCCCTCTTCAGGGCGCACAGATACGCAGTATTTT
TRBJ2-5 | - | TRBV4-1 | TRBD2 | CASSQTSSRGGRETQYF | TGCGCCAGCAGCCAAACTTCCTCAAGGGGCGGGAGGGAGACCCAGTACTTC
TRBJ2-3 | - | TRBV3-1/TRBV3-2 | TRBD2 | CASSQGLAHDTQYF | TGTGCCAGCAGCCAGGGACTAGCCCACGATACGCAGTATTTT
TRBJ2-5 | - | TRBV5-6 | - | CASSLNQGQETQYF | TGTGCCAGCAGCTTAAATCAGGGACAAGAGACCCAGTACTTC
TRBJ2-2 | few | TRBV11-2 | TRBD2 | CASSGTSGGANTGELFF | TGTGCCAGCAGCGGTACTAGCGGGGGGGCTAACACCGGGGAGCTGTTTTTT
TRBJ2-3 | - | TRBV5-1 | TRBD2 | CASSLSGGPDTQYF | TGCGCCAGCAGCTTGTCGGGGGGGCCCGATACGCAGTATTTT
TRBJ1-1 | - | TRBV13 | - | CASKKSGVNTEAFF | TGTGCCAGCAAAAAATCCGGGGTGAACACTGAAGCTTTCTTT
TRBJ2-7 | - | TRBV2 | - | CASSEDRHTQSGQYF | TGTGCCAGCAGTGAAGACCGCCATACTCAATCAGGGCAGTACTTC
TRBJ1-1 | - | TRBV7-2 | - | CASSLVGSSTEAFF | TGTGCCAGCAGCTTAGTTGGTTCGAGCACTGAAGCTTTCTTT
TRBJ1-2 | - | TRBV4-2 | - | CASSQESDYGYTF | TGTGCCAGCAGCCAAGAGTCAGACTATGGCTACACCTTC
TRBJ2-3 | - | TRBV9 | - | CASSSGSSTDTQYF | TGTGCCAGCAGTAGCGGCTCTAGCACAGATACGCAGTATTTT
TRBJ1-2 | - | TRBV19 | - | CASSIGSPGSSNGYTF | TGTGCCAGTAGTATCGGGAGCCCCGGCTCTTCTAATGGCTACACCTTC
TRBJ1-3 | once | TRBV5-1 | - | CASSWDSLFSGNTIYF | TGCGCCAGCAGCTGGGACTCCCTCTTCTCTGGAAACACCATATATTTT
TRBJ2-2 | - | TRBV2 | - | CASSEVGGGVLFF | TGTGCCAGCAGTGAAGTAGGGGGGGGTGTGCTGTTTTTT
TRBJ2-7 | - | TRBV18 | TRBD1 | CASSQGQGINEQYF | TGTGCCAGCTCACAGGGACAGGGAATTAACGAGCAGTACTTC
TRBJ2-5 | - | TRBV7-2 | TRBD2 | CASSFQRGGQETQYF | TGTGCCAGCAGCTTTCAGCGGGGGGGCCAAGAGACCCAGTACTTC
TRBJ1-2 | - | TRBV7-2 | - | CASSLGPSPYGYTF | TGTGCCAGCAGCTTAGGTCCGAGCCCCTATGGCTACACCTTC
TRBJ2-7 | - | TRBV6-6 | TRBD1 | CASSFSPGQEPYEQYF | TGTGCCAGCAGTTTTTCACCGGGACAGGAGCCCTACGAGCAGTACTTC
TRBJ1-1 | - | TRBV15 | - | CATSRPGWPEAFF | TGTGCCACCAGCAGGCCGGGGTGGCCTGAAGCTTTCTTT
TRBJ2-7 | - | TRBV3-1/TRBV3-2 | TRBD1 | CASSRGTGGRYEQYF | TGTGCCAGCAGCCGAGGGACAGGGGGCCGCTACGAGCAGTACTTC
TRBJ2-7 | - | TRBV2 | - | CASSEENHYISYEQYF | TGTGCCAGCAGTGAGGAGAACCATTACATCTCCTACGAGCAGTACTTC
TRBJ1-1 | - | TRBV30 | - | CAWSVGFGWGGTEAFF | TGTGCCTGGAGTGTCGGGTTCGGCTGGGGAGGGACTGAAGCTTTCTTT
TRBJ2-1 | - | TRBV19 | TRBD1 | CASSIDRTGRDEQFF | TGTGCCAGTAGTATAGATCGGACAGGTCGGGATGAGCAGTTCTTC
TRBJ2-2 | - | TRBV27 | TRBD1 | CASSLWDSGTGELFF | TGTGCCAGCAGTTTATGGGACAGTGGCACCGGGGAGCTGTTTTTT
TRBJ1-2 | - | TRBV30 | - | CAWSLTRGGYTF | TGTGCCTGGAGTCTGACCCGAGGGGGCTACACCTTC
TRBJ1-6 | - | TRBV5-6 | - | CASSLAGVAGRHSPLHF | TGTGCCAGCAGCTTGGCGGGGGTGGCAGGGAGACATTCACCCCTCCACTTT
TRBJ2-2 | once | TRBV4-1 | - | CASSQEVSGQGTGELFF | TGCGCCAGCAGCCAAGAAGTTTCGGGGCAGGGGACCGGGGAGCTGTTTTTT
TRBJ2-7 | - | TRBV30 | TRBD2 | CAWSSPSGYEQYF | TGTGCCTGGAGTAGCCCTAGCGGATACGAGCAGTACTTC
TRBJ1-1 | - | TRBV5-1 | TRBD1 | CASSPGQVNTEAFF | TGCGCCAGCAGCCCTGGACAGGTGAACACTGAAGCTTTCTTT
TRBJ2-3 | once | TRBV30 | - | CAWSFGLLSTDTQYF | TGTGCCTGGAGTTTTGGCCTTCTTAGCACAGATACGCAGTATTTT
TRBJ2-7 | - | TRBV5-5 | - | CASSLEQGPVYEQYF | TGTGCCAGCAGCTTGGAGCAGGGGCCGGTATACGAGCAGTACTTC